This T cell receptor (beta chain) was sequenced in a study of quantifying T cell responses using KT2 cells. Overall study: TCR alpha and beta constant-region primers primed reverse transcription of RNA. General study results and limits: Very high KT2 spike-in numbers caused saturation in KT2 sequence detection. Even the lowest spike-in, about one KT2 cell per 100,000 PBMC, yielded detectable KT2 sequences.

The cDNA 3' end received a ligated oligonucleotide with a UMI. The first PCR ran about 4 cycles with an equimolar RC1.1 and RC1.2 beta primer mix. TCRdb re-called the UMI-ligation and nested PCR reads through MiXCR, storing one row per CDR3 protein. The sample contains about 53,000 distinct CDR3 sequences, 12% of which appear only once. Known numbers of the T cell clone KT2 were added to PBMC. This CDR3 comprises 13 residues. Germline V gene sequence: CDR1 MDHEN, CDR2 SYDVKM. To note about this clonotype: No antigen is known for it. The junction and the germline gene differ at one end; a read error may be behind it.

The clonotype comes from a human donor. Specimen: PBMCs spiked with cells of the T cell clone KT2. The chain employs TRBV28 and TRBJ2-7; D may be TRBD1 (6 bases). The CDR3 protein is CASMRDIGYERYF. CDR3 DNA sequence: TGTGCCAGCATGAGGGACATCGGGTACGAGCGGTACTTC.